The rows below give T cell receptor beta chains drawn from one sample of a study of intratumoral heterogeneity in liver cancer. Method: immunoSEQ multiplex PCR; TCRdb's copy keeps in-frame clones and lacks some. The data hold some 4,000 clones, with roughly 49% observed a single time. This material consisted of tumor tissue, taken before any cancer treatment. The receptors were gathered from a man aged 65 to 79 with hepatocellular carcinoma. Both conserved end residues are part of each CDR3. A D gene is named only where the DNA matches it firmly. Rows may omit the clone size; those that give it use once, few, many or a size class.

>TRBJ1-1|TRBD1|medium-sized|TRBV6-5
TGTGCCAGCAGAACAGGGGGCGCAGGGAACACTGAAGCTTTCTTT
CASRTGGAGNTEAFF
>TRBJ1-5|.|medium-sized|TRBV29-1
TGCAGCGTAAAATCAGGGGATCAGCCCCAGCATTTT
CSVKSGDQPQHF
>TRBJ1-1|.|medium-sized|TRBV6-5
TGTGCCAGCAGTTCCGCAGCCGGGACCATTGACACTGAAGCTTTCTTT
CASSSAAGTIDTEAFF
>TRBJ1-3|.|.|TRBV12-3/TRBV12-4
TGTGCCAGCCTGCTGCGCTCTGGAAACACCATATATTTT
CASLLRSGNTIYF
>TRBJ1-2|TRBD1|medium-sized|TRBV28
TGTGCCAGCAGTATCGGGACAGGGGCTTTCTATGGCTACACCTTC
CASSIGTGAFYGYTF
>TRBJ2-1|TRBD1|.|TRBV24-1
TGTGCCACCAGTACAGGGGTAGGTGAGCAGTTCTTC
CATSTGVGEQFF
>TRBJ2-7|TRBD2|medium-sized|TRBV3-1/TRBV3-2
TGTGCCAGCAGCCAAGATTTAGGCCGGGCTAGCGGGGGGGCTTCGGGCTACGAGCAGTACTTC
CASSQDLGRASGGASGYEQYF
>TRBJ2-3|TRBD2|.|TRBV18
TGTGCCAGCTCACCACTTTCAGCGGGGCCCACAGATACGCAGTATTTT
CASSPLSAGPTDTQYF
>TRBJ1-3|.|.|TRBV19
TGTGCCAGTAGTATTCAGGGCCACTCTGGAAACACCATATATTTT
CASSIQGHSGNTIYF
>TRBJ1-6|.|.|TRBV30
TGTGCCTGGAGCACAGGGATGGGTTCACCCCTCCACTTT
CAWSTGMGSPLHF
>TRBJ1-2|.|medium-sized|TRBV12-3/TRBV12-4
TGTGCCAGCAGTTCCGGGACATTCCATGGCTACACCTTC
CASSSGTFHGYTF
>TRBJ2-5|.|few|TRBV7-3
TGTGCCAGCAGCTTAGTTTTAGGGGACGGGGAGACCCAGTACTTC
CASSLVLGDGETQYF
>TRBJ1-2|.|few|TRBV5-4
TGTGCCAGCAGCCTTGGACAGTTTAACTATGGCTACACCTTC
CASSLGQFNYGYTF
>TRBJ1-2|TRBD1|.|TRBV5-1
TGCGCCAGCAGCTTGACCACAGGGGAGAGTGGCTACACCTTC
CASSLTTGESGYTF
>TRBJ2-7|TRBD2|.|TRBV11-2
TGTGCCAGCAGCTTAGGCGCTAGCGGATTCTACGAGCAGTACTTC
CASSLGASGFYEQYF
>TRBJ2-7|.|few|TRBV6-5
TGTGCCAGCAGTCGTACAGGGAACGAGCAGTACTTC
CASSRTGNEQYF
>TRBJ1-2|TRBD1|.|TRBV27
TGTGCCAGCAGTCCGGGACAGGGGAGATATGGCTACACCTTC
CASSPGQGRYGYTF
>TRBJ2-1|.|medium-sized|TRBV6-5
TGTGCCAGCCTAGAATGGGACAAGGAACAGTTCTTC
CASLEWDKEQFF
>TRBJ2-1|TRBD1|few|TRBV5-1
TGCGCCAGCAGCAACCGGGACAGGGGTGGGGATGAGCAGTTCTTC
CASSNRDRGGDEQFF
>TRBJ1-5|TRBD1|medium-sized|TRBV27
TGTGCCAAAGAAACCCCAGGGGGCGGTGGGGGCAATCAGCCCCAGCATTTT
CAKETPGGGGGNQPQHF
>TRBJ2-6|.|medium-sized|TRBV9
TGTGCCAGCAGCGCAGTACCTGGGGCCAACGTCCTGACTTTC
CASSAVPGANVLTF
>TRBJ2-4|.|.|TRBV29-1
TGCAGCGTTGAAGATCGCCTAGCCAAAAACATTCAGTACTTC
CSVEDRLAKNIQYF
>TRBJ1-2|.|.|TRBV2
TGTGCCAGCAAGTACAGGGCGTATGGCTACACCTTC
CASKYRAYGYTF
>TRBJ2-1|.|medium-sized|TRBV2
TGTGCCACCCACGAGGAGGGACATATGCCCTACAATGAGCAGTTCTTC
CATHEEGHMPYNEQFF
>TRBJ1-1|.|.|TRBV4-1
TGCGCCAGCAGCCGGACACTTCCGAACACTGAAGCTTTCTTT
CASSRTLPNTEAFF
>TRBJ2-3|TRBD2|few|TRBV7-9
TGTGCCAGCAGCTTACTAGCGGGGGCTGGCACAGATACGCAGTATTTT
CASSLLAGAGTDTQYF
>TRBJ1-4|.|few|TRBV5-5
TGTGCCAGCAGCTTGTTAGGGGCTCAACTGTTTTTT
CASSLLGAQLFF
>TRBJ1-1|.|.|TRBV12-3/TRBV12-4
TGTGCCAGCAGTCGTGGCAGAAGTAAAGCTTTCTTT
CASSRGRSKAFF
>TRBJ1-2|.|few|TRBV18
TGTGCCAGCTCACCGGGGGGCGTAGACTACACCTTC
CASSPGGVDYTF
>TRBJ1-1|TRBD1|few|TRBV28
TGTGCCAGCAGTTTGGTGGGACAGGGGAACACTGAAGCTTTCTTT
CASSLVGQGNTEAFF
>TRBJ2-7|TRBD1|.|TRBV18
TGTGCCAGCTCACTTGGGACAGGTCTTTTGAACGAGCAGTACTTC
CASSLGTGLLNEQYF
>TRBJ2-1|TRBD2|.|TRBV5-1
TGCGCCAGCAGCTTGTCTGGGACTAGCGTGAATGAGCAGTTCTTC
CASSLSGTSVNEQFF
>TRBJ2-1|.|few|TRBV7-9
TGTGCCAGCAGCCAGGGACCGGAGCAGTTCTTC
CASSQGPEQFF
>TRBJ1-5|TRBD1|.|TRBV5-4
TGTGCCAGCAGCCGCGCCGAGGACAGGGGGCTCAATCAGCCCCAGCATTTT
CASSRAEDRGLNQPQHF
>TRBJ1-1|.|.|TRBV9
TGTGCCAGCAGCGTAGATGGGATAATGAACACTGAAGCTTTCTTT
CASSVDGIMNTEAFF
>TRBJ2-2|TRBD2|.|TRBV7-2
TGTGCCAGCAGCTTAGTAGCGGGGGGAAACACCGGGGAGCTGTTTTTT
CASSLVAGGNTGELFF
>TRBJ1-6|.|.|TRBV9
TGTGCCAGCAGCGTAGATCAGGTCTCCGGCGGTAATTCACCCCTCCACTTT
CASSVDQVSGGNSPLHF
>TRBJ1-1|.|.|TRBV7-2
TGTGCCAGCAGCTTACTGGGGAGGAAGACTGAAGCTTTCTTT
CASSLLGRKTEAFF
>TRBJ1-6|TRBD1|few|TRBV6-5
TGTGCCAGCAGACAGGGGACCGATAATTCACCCCTCCACTTT
CASRQGTDNSPLHF
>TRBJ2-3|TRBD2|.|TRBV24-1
TGTGCCACCAGTGATCACCCAGGGGGCAGCGGGGGGGTAAATACGCAGTATTTT
CATSDHPGGSGGVNTQYF
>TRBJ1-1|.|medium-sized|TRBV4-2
TGTGCCAGCAGCCAAGACAGCACTGAAGCTTTCTTT
CASSQDSTEAFF
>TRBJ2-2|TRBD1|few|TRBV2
TGTGCCAGCAGTCTCACAGGGGTCACCGGGGAGCTGTTTTTT
CASSLTGVTGELFF
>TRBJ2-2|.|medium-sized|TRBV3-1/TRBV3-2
TGTGCCAGCAGCCTCCTAAACACCGGGGAGCTGTTTTTT
CASSLLNTGELFF